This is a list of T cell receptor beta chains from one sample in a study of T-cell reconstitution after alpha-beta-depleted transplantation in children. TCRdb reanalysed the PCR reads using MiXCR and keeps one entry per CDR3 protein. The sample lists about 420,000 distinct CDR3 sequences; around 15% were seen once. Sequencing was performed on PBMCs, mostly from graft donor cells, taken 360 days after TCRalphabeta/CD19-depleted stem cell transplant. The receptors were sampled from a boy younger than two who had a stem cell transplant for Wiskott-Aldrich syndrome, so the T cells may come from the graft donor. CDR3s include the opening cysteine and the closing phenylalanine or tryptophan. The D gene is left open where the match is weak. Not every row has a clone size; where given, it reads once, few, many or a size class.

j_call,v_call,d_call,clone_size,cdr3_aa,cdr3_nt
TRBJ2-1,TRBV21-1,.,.,CASSKVFLSTSGNEQFF,TGTGCCAGCAGCAAAGTATTCCTTTCGACTAGCGGGAATGAGCAGTTCTTC
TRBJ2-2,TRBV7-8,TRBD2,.,CASSSRLAGYTGELFF,TGTGCCAGCAGCTCTCGACTAGCGGGGTACACCGGGGAGCTGTTTTTT
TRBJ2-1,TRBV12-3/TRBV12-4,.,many,CASSLINEQFF,TGTGCCAGCAGTTTAATCAATGAGCAGTTCTTC
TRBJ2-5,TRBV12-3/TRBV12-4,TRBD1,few,CASSFYGQGQETQYF,TGTGCCAGCAGTTTCTACGGACAGGGCCAAGAGACCCAGTACTTC
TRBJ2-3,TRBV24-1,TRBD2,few,CATSVLAGATDTQYF,TGTGCCACCAGTGTGCTGGCGGGAGCGACAGATACGCAGTATTTT
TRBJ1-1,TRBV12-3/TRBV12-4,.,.,CASTLEGTGVTEAFF,TGTGCCAGCACCTTAGAGGGGACCGGGGTCACTGAAGCTTTCTTT
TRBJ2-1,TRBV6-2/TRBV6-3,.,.,CASSSRQLSYNEQFF,TGTGCCAGCAGTTCCCGACAGTTATCCTACAATGAGCAGTTCTTC
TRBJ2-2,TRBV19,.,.,CATQLVGINTGELFF,TGTGCCACCCAGTTGGTAGGCATAAACACCGGGGAGCTGTTTTTT
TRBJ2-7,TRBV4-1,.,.,CASSPEEFYYEQYF,TGCGCCAGCAGCCCCGAGGAGTTTTACTACGAGCAGTACTTC
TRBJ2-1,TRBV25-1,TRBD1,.,CASSENPKGQGGQFF,TGTGCCAGCAGTGAAAACCCCAAAGGACAGGGTGGGCAGTTCTTC
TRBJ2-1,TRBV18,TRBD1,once,CASSPPRFGTGDNEQFF,TGTGCCAGCTCACCACCTAGGTTCGGGACAGGGGATAATGAGCAGTTCTTC
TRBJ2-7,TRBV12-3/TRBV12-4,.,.,CASSWERSYEQYF,TGTGCCAGCAGCTGGGAGAGATCCTACGAGCAGTACTTC
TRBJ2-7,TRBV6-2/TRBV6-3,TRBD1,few,CASSRQGTAYEQYF,TGTGCCAGCAGTCGGCAGGGGACAGCCTACGAGCAGTACTTC
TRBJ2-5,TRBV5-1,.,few,CASSLALGREVETQYF,TGCGCCAGCAGCTTGGCCTTGGGCAGGGAGGTCGAGACCCAGTACTTC
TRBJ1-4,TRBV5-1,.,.,CASSRGTANEKLFF,TGCGCCAGCAGCCGAGGGACGGCTAATGAAAAACTGTTTTTT
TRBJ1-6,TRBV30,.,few,CAWKTNLNSYNSPLHF,TGTGCCTGGAAGACGAACCTCAACTCCTATAATTCACCCCTCCACTTT
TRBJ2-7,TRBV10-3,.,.,CAISRSGTSFSYEQYF,TGTGCCATCAGTCGATCCGGGACATCCTTCTCCTACGAGCAGTACTTC
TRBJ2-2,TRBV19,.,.,CASSRGPGPGELFF,TGTGCCAGTAGTAGAGGCCCTGGTCCCGGGGAGCTGTTTTTT
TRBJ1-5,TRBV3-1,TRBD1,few,CASSVPGTGIDQPQHF,TGTGCCAGCAGCGTCCCCGGGACAGGGATCGATCAGCCCCAGCATTTT
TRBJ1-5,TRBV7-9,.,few,CASSFTGHNQPQHF,TGTGCCAGCAGCTTCACGGGCCACAATCAGCCCCAGCATTTT
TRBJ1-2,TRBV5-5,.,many,CASSLVIIRRQALLGYTF,TGTGCCAGCAGCTTGGTAATCATTCGCAGACAGGCCCTTTTAGGCTACACCTTC
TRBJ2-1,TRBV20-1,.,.,CSARLHYPRNEQFF,TGCAGTGCTAGACTTCACTACCCGAGGAATGAGCAGTTCTTC
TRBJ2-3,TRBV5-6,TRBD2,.,CASSLSGGGADTQYF,TGTGCCAGCAGCTTAAGCGGCGGGGGAGCAGATACGCAGTATTTT
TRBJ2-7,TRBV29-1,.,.,CSALVGAEQYF,TGCAGCGCCTTGGTGGGGGCCGAGCAGTACTTC
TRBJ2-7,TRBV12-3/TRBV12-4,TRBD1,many,CASSPYPGTGWQYF,TGTGCCAGCAGTCCCTACCCCGGGACAGGGTGGCAGTACTTC
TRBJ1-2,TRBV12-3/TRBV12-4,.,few,CASSLFEKGGYGYTF,TGTGCCAGCAGTTTATTTGAGAAAGGAGGCTATGGCTACACCTTC
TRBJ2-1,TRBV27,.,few,CASRPTSGGIYNEQFF,TGTGCCAGTAGACCGACTTCGGGGGGCATCTACAATGAGCAGTTCTTC
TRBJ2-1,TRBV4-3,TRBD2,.,CASSQASGRGEQFF,TGCGCCAGCAGCCAGGCTAGCGGGCGGGGTGAGCAGTTCTTC
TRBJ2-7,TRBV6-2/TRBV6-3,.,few,CASSLRLGQGLTYEQYF,TGTGCCAGCAGCTTACGTCTGGGACAAGGGCTTACCTACGAGCAGTACTTC
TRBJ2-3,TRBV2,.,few,CASRSSGASGTQYF,TGTGCCAGCAGGTCCTCGGGGGCCTCTGGTACGCAGTATTTT
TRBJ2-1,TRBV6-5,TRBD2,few,CASSYRARPWRERGNEQFF,TGTGCCAGCAGTTACAGGGCCCGTCCCTGGCGGGAGAGGGGCAATGAGCAGTTCTTC
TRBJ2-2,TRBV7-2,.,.,CASSLEAGPNTGELFF,TGTGCCAGCAGCTTAGAAGCGGGCCCGAACACCGGGGAGCTGTTTTTT
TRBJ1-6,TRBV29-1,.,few,CSVRGGVNSPLHF,TGCAGCGTTCGGGGAGGGGTTAATTCACCCCTCCACTTT
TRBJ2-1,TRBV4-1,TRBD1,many,CASSQEPDRSTYNEQFF,TGCGCCAGCAGCCAAGAGCCGGACAGGAGTACCTACAATGAGCAGTTCTTC
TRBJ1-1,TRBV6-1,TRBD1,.,CASSEGGQGRTEAFF,TGTGCCAGCAGCGAGGGCGGACAGGGGAGGACTGAAGCTTTCTTT
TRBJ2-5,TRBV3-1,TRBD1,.,CASSSGGEETQYF,TGTGCCAGCAGCTCAGGGGGCGAAGAGACCCAGTACTTC
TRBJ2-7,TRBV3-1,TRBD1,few,CASSQGQGMTYEQYF,TGTGCCAGCAGCCAAGGACAGGGGATGACCTACGAGCAGTACTTC
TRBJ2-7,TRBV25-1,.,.,CASSPGITYEQYF,TGTGCCAGCAGCCCCGGGATAACCTACGAGCAGTACTTC
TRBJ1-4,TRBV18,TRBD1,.,CASSPSGTGHEKLFF,TGTGCCAGCTCACCATCGGGGACAGGGCATGAAAAACTGTTTTTT
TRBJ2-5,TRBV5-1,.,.,CASSPMLARGRETQYF,TGCGCCAGCAGCCCGATGCTAGCGAGGGGAAGAGAGACCCAGTACTTC
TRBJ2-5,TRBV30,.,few,CAWSRANQETQYF,TGTGCCTGGAGTAGAGCCAATCAAGAGACCCAGTACTTC
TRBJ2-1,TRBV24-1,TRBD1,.,CATSDPDRSSYNEQFF,TGTGCCACCAGTGATCCGGACAGGAGCTCCTACAATGAGCAGTTCTTC
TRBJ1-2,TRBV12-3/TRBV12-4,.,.,CASSMTYYGYTF,TGTGCCAGCAGTATGACATACTACGGCTACACCTTC